Listed below are T cell receptor beta chains from one sample, sequenced in a study of T cells in Graves' hyperthyroidism and ophthalmopathy. Via MiXCR, TCRdb re-called the multiplex PCR reads, giving one row per CDR3 protein. The repertoire holds about 380,000 distinct CDR3 sequences, about 15% seen once, with around 10% in the top ten. The sample consisted of blood. These receptors were taken from a woman aged 55 to 70 with Graves' hyperthyroidism. Both conserved end residues are part of each CDR3.

j_call v_call cdr3_aa
TRBJ2-2 TRBV2 CASRRDIANTGELFF
TRBJ1-1 TRBV5-1 CASSRDRASEAFF
TRBJ2-3 TRBV20-1 CSARDPRGVADTQYF
TRBJ2-1 TRBV28 CASSLWTSGAASYNEQFF
TRBJ2-1 TRBV7-3 CASSLTRDSYNEQFF
TRBJ2-1 TRBV9 CASSVATSSDEQFF
TRBJ2-5 TRBV6-1 CASSEYSETQYF
TRBJ2-1 TRBV5-4 CASSLASSVTYNEQFF
TRBJ1-6 TRBV3-1 CASSQGAGVLGSPLHF
TRBJ1-3 TRBV4-2 CASSQVGGLTGNTIYF
TRBJ1-2 TRBV20-1 CSARDETYGYTF
TRBJ2-7 TRBV20-1 CSAGGAAPYEQYF
TRBJ2-1 TRBV29-1 CSAFLREQFF
TRBJ2-1 TRBV2 CASSGTSGRSDQFF
TRBJ1-1 TRBV30 CAWTDRGPAFF
TRBJ2-1 TRBV7-9 CASSPSARGVSEQFF
TRBJ1-5 TRBV10-3 CAISEGTGVGNQPQHF
TRBJ1-2 TRBV7-9 CASSLGVTNYGYTF
TRBJ2-3 TRBV7-2 CASSSPRGRPSSTDTQYF
TRBJ2-3 TRBV12-3/TRBV12-4 CASRRGDNTDTQYF
TRBJ2-2 TRBV5-8 CASSSEGTSPNTGELFF
TRBJ2-7 TRBV12-5 CASGFSTASGGTYEQYF
TRBJ1-6 TRBV9 CASSRDSKYNSPLHF
TRBJ2-7 TRBV11-2 CASSLISRQRGHSYEQYF
TRBJ2-3 TRBV10-3 CAIMTQGGTSDTQYF
TRBJ2-1 TRBV20-1 CSASRGRYNEQLF
TRBJ2-2 TRBV9 CASSGEAQKVTGELFF
TRBJ1-5 TRBV12-5 CASGLVVGEYSNQPQHF
TRBJ1-4 TRBV29-1 CSVDAGTGYGEKLFF
TRBJ2-7 TRBV20-1 CSARTPNSGRAHEQYF
TRBJ2-1 TRBV20-1 CSARDRGLVPYNEQFF
TRBJ2-1 TRBV7-7 CASSGGLADEQFF
TRBJ2-7 TRBV30 CACTTGGSYEQYF
TRBJ2-3 TRBV6-5 CASSYSYVAADTQYF
TRBJ2-7 TRBV29-1 CSVEVLEASSYEQYF
TRBJ1-2 TRBV7-9 CASSFEQGNGYTF
TRBJ1-5 TRBV6-1 CASRDSPQQPQHF
TRBJ2-3 TRBV19 CASSRRTLRSTDTQYF
TRBJ1-4 TRBV5-4 CASSPGIFGEKLFF
TRBJ2-7 TRBV5-1 CASSITAGRSYEQYF
TRBJ1-3 TRBV19 CASRRQGVGNTIYF
TRBJ2-1 TRBV10-1 CASSESGTFSYNEQFF
TRBJ2-1 TRBV7-3 CASSTSGSDNEQFF
TRBJ2-3 TRBV2 CASRGLVVDTQYF
TRBJ1-1 TRBV2 CASSEAYTGVGEAFF
TRBJ1-2 TRBV12-3/TRBV12-4 CASRANPRTGALGGYTF
TRBJ2-7 TRBV6-1 CASRAPSGSSYEQYF
TRBJ1-1 TRBV6-1 CASKRPMNTEAFF
TRBJ2-2 TRBV6-1 CASTRLENTGELFF
TRBJ2-7 TRBV4-1 CASSKTGISYEQYF
TRBJ2-3 TRBV7-8 CASSWVRGDTQYF
TRBJ2-1 TRBV11-3 CASSPGGKGHNEQFF
TRBJ1-1 TRBV5-1 CASSFRWGAIEAFF
TRBJ1-1 TRBV18 CASSLGTGRAEAFF
TRBJ2-7 TRBV9 CASSVGGSGFYEQYF